This TCR beta chain was profiled in a study of beta chain features in type 1 diabetes. Trimming left V 3 bases short and J 0 bases short, with 18 bases between. The CDR3 is made up of 18 amino acids. Germline assignment: CDR1 SEHNR and CDR2 FQNEAQ (reference sequence). This clone was detected a few times. Its antigen is unknown. Isolated RNA was reverse transcribed in full, so expressed TCRB transcripts were sequenced. Generated by immunoSEQ multiplex PCR, the TCRdb table keeps only in-frame clones and is missing some. The sample lists over 700,000 clones; roughly a sixth were seen once. Findings and limits, study-wide: Moderate but significant shortening of TCRB CDR3s was recorded in all four CD4+ subsets from Type 1 diabetes patients. Over-representation of high TCR-expressing cells was a possible consequence of cDNA sequencing.

Sequencing used naive CD4+ T cells from blood. The TCR sequence derives from a woman aged 18 to 35 in good health. The genes are TRBV7-9 and TRBJ2-4; maybe TRBD1 (5 bases). This CDR3 is CASSFERQQILAKNIQYF. The CDR3, as DNA: TGTGCCAGCAGCTTTGAGCGACAGCAAATTCTAGCCAAAAACATTCAGTACTTC.